Listed below are T cell receptor beta chains from one sample, sequenced in a study of T cell repertoires and HLA-DP antigens. The repertoire was sequenced with immunoSEQ multiplex PCR; TCRdb's copy has only in-frame clones and lacks some. Here the sample spans approximately 86,000 clones, around nine tenths being singletons. No antigen is known for these receptors. Sequencing used CD4+ T cells from PBMCs. These receptors all come from a man aged 45-65 years in good health and CMV-seronegative. Each CDR3 is given with its conserved first and last residue. D genes are given only for firm matches. The size entry is marked missing in some rows and otherwise reads once, few, many or a size class.

j_gene	d_gene	v_gene	abundance	len	CDR3aa	CDR3nt
TRBJ1-3	TRBD1	TRBV18	.	16	CASSQETGTGRNTIYF	TGTGCCAGCTCACAGGAAACCGGGACAGGGAGAAACACCATATATTTT
TRBJ2-1	.	TRBV7-2	.	15	CASSLDWGSVNEQFF	TGTGCCAGCAGCTTAGACTGGGGTTCGGTCAATGAGCAGTTCTTC
TRBJ1-3	.	TRBV6-6	.	15	CASGGILSGGYTIYF	TGTGCCAGCGGGGGGATTTTGTCGGGCGGGTACACCATATATTTT
TRBJ2-3	.	TRBV14	.	12	CASSQGKNTQYF	TGTGCCAGCAGCCAAGGCAAAAATACGCAGTATTTT
TRBJ1-1	.	TRBV9	.	13	CASSVEANTEAFF	TGTGCCAGCAGCGTAGAGGCGAACACTGAAGCTTTCTTT
TRBJ2-2	.	TRBV28	.	15	CASSLRLTNTGELFF	TGTGCCAGCAGTTTACGTCTCACGAACACCGGGGAGCTGTTTTTT
TRBJ2-4	.	TRBV2	.	14	CASRGDGEKNIQYF	TGTGCCAGCAGAGGGGACGGAGAGAAAAACATTCAGTACTTC
TRBJ1-2	.	TRBV7-9	.	14	CASSLRDNGYGYTF	TGTGCCAGCAGCTTAAGGGACAATGGCTATGGCTACACCTTC
TRBJ1-1	.	TRBV9	.	15	CASSVDRALNTEAFF	TGTGCCAGCAGCGTAGATCGGGCCCTGAACACTGAAGCTTTCTTT
TRBJ2-1	.	TRBV27	few	13	CATVLLAANEQFF	TGTGCCACTGTCCTCCTAGCTGCCAATGAGCAGTTCTTC
TRBJ2-2	.	TRBV29-1	.	14	CSVEEGLGTGELFF	TGCAGCGTTGAGGAAGGGCTTGGCACCGGGGAGCTGTTTTTT
TRBJ2-1	.	TRBV5-6	.	15	CASSFQGSGSNEQFF	TGTGCCAGCAGTTTTCAGGGATCTGGTAGCAATGAGCAGTTCTTC
TRBJ2-1	.	TRBV5-1	few	15	CASSSHGGSYNEQFF	TGCGCCAGCAGCTCCCACGGGGGATCCTACAATGAGCAGTTCTTC